This TCR beta chain was observed in a study of T cell responses to AZD1222 COVID-19 vaccine. Findings and limits, study-wide: Clonal diversity was possibly underestimated, and white British individuals and females predominated among donors. Seropositive status at baseline applied to only 6 or 7 AZD1222 recipients. Two AZD1222 administrations were followed by greater Spike-specific TCR breadth and depth. Reportedly, nearly half of unique spike TCRs recognized epitopes outside B.1.351/B.1.1.7 mutations.

With 0 bases removed from V and 0 bases from J, the gap between germline ends came to 15 bases. Looked up from germline, CDR1 is MNHEY and CDR2 is SVGEGT. The CDR3 extends over 18 amino acids. Libraries were prepared by immunoSEQ multiplex PCR; TCRdb keeps only in-frame clonotypes and omits some of them. This table holds fewer than 200,000 clones, 85% to 90% found once. Comments on this clone: What it binds is not known.

The receptor was isolated from an adult in good health. The V call is TRBV6-2 or TRBV6-3, the J call TRBJ2-1, with D possibly matching TRBD2 (5 bases). Sequencing was performed on peripheral blood, taken on day 0 of AZD1222 vaccination. For the CDR3, the DNA is TGTGCCAGCAGTTACTCGACAAGGACGGGATACTCCTACAATGAGCAGTTCTTC. Protein product: CASSYSTRTGYSYNEQFF.